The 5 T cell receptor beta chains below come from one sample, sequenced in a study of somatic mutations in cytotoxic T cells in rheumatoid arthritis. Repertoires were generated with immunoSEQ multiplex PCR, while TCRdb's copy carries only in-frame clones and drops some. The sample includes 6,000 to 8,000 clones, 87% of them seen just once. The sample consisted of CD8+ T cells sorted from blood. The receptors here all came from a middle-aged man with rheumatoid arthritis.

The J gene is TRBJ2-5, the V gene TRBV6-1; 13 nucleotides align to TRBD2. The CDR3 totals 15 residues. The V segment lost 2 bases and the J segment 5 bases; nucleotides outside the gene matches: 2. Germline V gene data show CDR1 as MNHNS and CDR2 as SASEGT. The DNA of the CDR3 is TGTGCCAGCAGTGAAACTAGCGGGGGGGCCGAGACCCAGTACTTC. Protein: CASSETSGGAETQYF.

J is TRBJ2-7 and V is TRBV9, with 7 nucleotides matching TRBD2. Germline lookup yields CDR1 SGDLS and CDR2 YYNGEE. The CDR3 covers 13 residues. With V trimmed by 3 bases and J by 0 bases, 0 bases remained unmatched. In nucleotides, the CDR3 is TGTGCCAGCAGCGCGGGGGGCTCCTACGAGCAGTACTTC. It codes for CASSAGGSYEQYF.

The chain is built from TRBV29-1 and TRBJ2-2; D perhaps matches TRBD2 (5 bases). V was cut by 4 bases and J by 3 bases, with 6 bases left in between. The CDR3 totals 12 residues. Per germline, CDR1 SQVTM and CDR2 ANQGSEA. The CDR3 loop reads CSVAGDTGELFF. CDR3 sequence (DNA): TGCAGCGTTGCCGGGGACACCGGGGAGCTGTTTTTT.

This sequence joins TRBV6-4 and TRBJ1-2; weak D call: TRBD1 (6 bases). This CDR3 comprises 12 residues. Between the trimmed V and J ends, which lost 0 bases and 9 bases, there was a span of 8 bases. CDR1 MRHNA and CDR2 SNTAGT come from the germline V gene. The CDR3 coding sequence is TGTGCCAGCAGTGACTCCAGGGGCCGCTACACCTTC. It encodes CASSDSRGRYTF.

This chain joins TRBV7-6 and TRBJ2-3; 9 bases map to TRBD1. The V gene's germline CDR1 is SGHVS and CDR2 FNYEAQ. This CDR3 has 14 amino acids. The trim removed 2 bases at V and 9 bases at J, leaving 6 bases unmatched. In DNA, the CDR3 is TGTGCCAGCAGCTTATCGGGACAGGGTTCAACGCAGTATTTT. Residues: CASSLSGQGSTQYF.